The present entry profiles one T cell receptor (beta chain) with its context. Its antigen is unknown. The data were taken from a study of T cell responses to AZD1222 COVID-19 vaccine. Study results and limitations: Spike-specific TCR breadth and depth were elevated following two AZD1222 doses. Possibly, clonal diversity was underestimated; donors were largely white British and included more females.

Second doses were pooled across both intervals (about 4 or about 12 weeks). TCRdb's copy holds only in-frame clones and misses some; the assay was immunoSEQ multiplex PCR. The table lists about 160,000 clones, approximately 87% of them singletons. Germline V CDR1 and CDR2: SGHTA, FQGNSA. J lost 8 bases, V lost 5 bases, and 4 bases had no gene match. This CDR3 region has 14 residues. J is TRBJ1-4 and V is TRBV7-2; TRBD1 aligns across 11 bases. The sequence was collected from an adult who received the AZD1222 COVID-19 vaccine. The sample here was peripheral blood, taken 28 days after the second AZD1222 dose. The chain's CDR3 is CASSPDRGQEKLFF. DNA for the CDR3: TGTGCCAGCAGCCCGGACAGGGGGCAAGAAAAACTGTTTTTT. The whole variable domain, filled in from reference TRBV7-2 and TRBJ1-4, reads GAGVSQSPSNKVTEKGKDVELRCDPISGHTALYWYRQSLGQGLEFLIYFQGNSAPDKSGLPSDRFSAERTGGSVSTLTIQRTQQEDSAVYLCASSPDRGQEKLFFGSGTQLSVL.